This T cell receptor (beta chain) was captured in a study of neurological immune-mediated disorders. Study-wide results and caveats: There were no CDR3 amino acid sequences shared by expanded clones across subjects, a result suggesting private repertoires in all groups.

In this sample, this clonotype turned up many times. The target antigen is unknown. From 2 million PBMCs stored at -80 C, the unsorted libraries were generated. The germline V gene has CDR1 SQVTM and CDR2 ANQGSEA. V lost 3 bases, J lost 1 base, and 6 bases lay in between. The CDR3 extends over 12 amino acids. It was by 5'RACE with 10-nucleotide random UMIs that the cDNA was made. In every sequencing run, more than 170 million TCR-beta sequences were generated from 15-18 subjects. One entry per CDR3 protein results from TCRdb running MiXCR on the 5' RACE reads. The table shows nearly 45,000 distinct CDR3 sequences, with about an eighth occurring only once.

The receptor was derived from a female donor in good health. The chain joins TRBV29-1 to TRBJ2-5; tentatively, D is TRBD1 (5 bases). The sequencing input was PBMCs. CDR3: CSVEGLQETQYF. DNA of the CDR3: TGCAGCGTTGAGGGGCTCCAAGAGACCCAGTACTTC. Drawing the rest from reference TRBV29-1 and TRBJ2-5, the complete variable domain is SAVISQKPSRDICQRGTSLTIQCQVDSQVTMMFWYRQQPGQSLTLIATANQGSEATYESGFVIDKFPISRPNLTFSTLTVSNMSPEDSSIYLCSVEGLQETQYFGPGTRLLVL.